One sample yielded the 18 T cell receptor beta chains listed below, sequenced in a study of CD8 T cells in ankylosing spondylitis. TCRdb ran MiXCR on the 5' RACE reads and lists one entry per CDR3 protein. Of approximately 290,000 distinct CDR3 sequences in the sample, 20% to 25% were seen once. The sequenced sample consisted of blood, either unsorted or a sorted T cell fraction (not recorded which). The receptors here all came from a female donor with ankylosing spondylitis or in good health (not recorded which).

The chain recombines TRBV7-2 with TRBJ1-6; D gene ambiguous. The V gene lost 5 bases and the J gene lost 7 bases, with 18 bases spanning the gap. This CDR3 has 16 amino acids. The germline V gene has CDR1 SGHTA and CDR2 FQGNSA. CDR3 sequence reads: CASSVRRDRGNSPLHF. CDR3 bases: TGTGCCAGCAGCGTACGACGGGATCGGGGAAATTCACCCCTCCACTTT.

The sample holds a few counts of this clonotype. V is TRBV7-9 and J is TRBJ2-3, with a weak D call TRBD1 (5 bases). The CDR3 totals 15 residues. Germline loops: CDR1 SEHNR, CDR2 FQNEAQ (reference sequence). V was clipped by 4 bases and J by 6 bases, with 17 bases between them. The CDR3 nucleotides are TGTGCCAGCAGCTCACAGGCGCCTACGTTTGATACGCAGTATTTT. Residues: CASSSQAPTFDTQYF.

The V gene is TRBV6-5, the J gene TRBJ1-5; a possible D gene is TRBD1 (5 bases). V gave up 6 bases and J gave up 7 bases, with 16 bases separating them. The CDR3 spans 14 residues. Germline assignment: CDR1 MNHEY and CDR2 SVGAGI. CDR3 nucleotides: TGTGCCAGCAGCCCGACGTGGGGGGAACAGCCCCAGCATTTT. It is translated as CASSPTWGEQPQHF.

The table lists this clonotype with a few counts. The chain recombines TRBV20-1 with TRBJ2-7; TRBD2 matches at 8 bases. The CDR3 is 19 amino acids. Unmatched junction bases numbered 19, after V lost 0 bases and J lost 3 bases. Germline loops: CDR1 DFQATT, CDR2 SNEGSKA (reference sequence). The CDR3 here is CSARDELNRGRNLVYEQYF. CDR3 sequence (DNA): TGCAGTGCTAGAGATGAACTTAATCGCGGGAGGAACCTCGTCTACGAGCAGTACTTC.

The chain links TRBV4-3 to TRBJ2-1; 8 nucleotides agree with TRBD2. Germline V gene lookup returns CDR1 LGHNA and CDR2 YSLEER. CDR3 length: 17 amino acids. With V trimmed by 3 bases and J by 4 bases, 11 bases remained unmatched. CDR3 coding DNA: TGCGCCAGCAGCCAGACCCTCCTAGCGGGCCTTTACAATGAGCAGTTCTTC. Protein product: CASSQTLLAGLYNEQFF.

V and J are TRBV5-1 and TRBJ2-1; 7 bases line up with TRBD2. The CDR3 is 14 amino acids. J was trimmed by 0 bases and V by 3 bases; bases with no gene match: 0. The germline V gene has CDR1 SGHRS and CDR2 YFSETQ. The chain's CDR3 is CASSWTSSYNEQFF. The CDR3 bases are TGCGCCAGCAGCTGGACTAGCTCCTACAATGAGCAGTTCTTC. Looking up the rest from reference TRBV5-1 and TRBJ2-1 gives the full variable domain: KAGVTQTPRYLIKTRGQQVTLSCSPISGHRSVSWYQQTPGQGLQFLFEYFSETQRNKGNFPGRFSGRQFSNSRSEMNVSTLELGDSALYLCASSWTSSYNEQFFGPGTRLTVL.

The DNA for the CDR3 is TGCAGTGCACGGACTCCTGACACCTACAATGAGCAGTTCTTC. Encoded protein: CSARTPDTYNEQFF. The rearrangement uses TRBV20-1 and TRBJ2-1; D is possibly TRBD2 (5 bases). V shed 6 bases and J shed 2 bases, with 14 bases lying between them. Germline loops: CDR1 DFQATT, CDR2 SNEGSKA (reference sequence). The CDR3 loop spans 14 amino acids.

The chain joins TRBV6-2 or TRBV6-3 to TRBJ1-1, with D maybe TRBD1 (6 bases). CDR3 length equals 12 residues. The ends were cut back, 5 bases at V and 11 bases at J, with 15 bases in the middle. Germline CDR1 reads MNHEY; CDR2 reads SVGEGT. The CDR3 loop reads CASSLQDSVAFF. The CDR3 DNA reads TGTGCCAGCAGTCTTCAGGACAGCGTCGCTTTCTTT.

In nucleotides, the CDR3 is TGCAGCGTCTCTCAGGACAGCGCTAGCAATCAGCCCCAGCATTTT. Translating it yields CSVSQDSASNQPQHF. V gene TRBV29-1 combines with J gene TRBJ1-5; D may be TRBD1 (6 bases). The ends were cut back, 6 bases at V and 0 bases at J, with 15 bases in the middle. Germline V lookup: CDR1 SQVTM, CDR2 ANQGSEA. The CDR3 runs 15 residues.

The rearrangement links TRBV28 to TRBJ1-1, with D perhaps matching TRBD1 (6 bases). There are 14 residues in the CDR3. Trimming pared 5 bases from V and 0 bases from J, leaving 10 bases between. CDR1 is MDHEN and CDR2 is SYDVKM in the germline V gene. CDR3 protein: CASSGGDMNTEAFF. The CDR3 DNA sequence: TGTGCCAGCAGTGGGGGGGACATGAACACTGAAGCTTTCTTT.

The table lists this clonotype with a few counts. J is TRBJ1-5 and V is TRBV6-6; D ambiguous. Germline V lookup: CDR1 MNHNY, CDR2 SVGAGI (reference sequence). The length of the CDR3 is 13 residues. V dropped 6 bases and J dropped 2 bases, with 8 bases sitting between them. The CDR3 loop reads CASRPRGNQPQHF. The CDR3 bases are TGTGCCAGCAGGCCGAGGGGCAATCAGCCCCAGCATTTT.

The sample holds a few counts of this clonotype. The gene calls are TRBV7-2 and TRBJ1-2; D unclear. Germline V gives CDR1 SGHTA, CDR2 FQGNSA. This CDR3 spans 12 amino acids. Trimming shortened V by 1 base and J by 8 bases, and 8 bases separated the two germline ends. CDR3 coding DNA: TGTGCCAGCAGCTTAGATCGGGGAGGCTACACCTTC. Translated, it gives CASSLDRGGYTF.

The chain uses TRBV20-1 and TRBJ1-1; 7 nucleotides match TRBD1. The germline CDR1 and CDR2 sequences are DFQATT and SNEGSKA (reference sequence). The CDR3 spans 14 residues. In nucleotides, the CDR3 is TGCCGTTTAGGGGGGGGACAGCCGAACACTGAAGCTTTCTTT. Residues: CRLGGGQPNTEAFF.

The rearrangement joins TRBV27 to TRBJ2-7, with no clear D. Trimming took 6 bases from V and 6 from J, leaving 18 bases between them. The CDR3 is 14 residues long. CDR1 is MNHEY and CDR2 is SMNVEV in the germline V gene (reference sequence). In DNA form, the CDR3 reads TGTGCCAGCAGCCCGATGGGCGGAATAGGCGAGCAGTACTTC. Residues: CASSPMGGIGEQYF.

This clonotype has at least ten counts. The J gene is TRBJ1-1, the V gene TRBV29-1; TRBD1 aligns across 7 bases. V shed 4 bases, J shed 0 bases, and the junction held 14 bases outside the gene matches. CDR1 and CDR2 (germline): SQVTM, ANQGSEA. This CDR3 is 17 amino acids long. DNA for the CDR3: TGCAGCGTTGTTCCAGGGGGTTTTGAATCCATGAACACTGAAGCTTTCTTT. Translated, it gives CSVVPGGFESMNTEAFF.

This clonotype was observed a few times. The chain employs TRBV7-2 and TRBJ2-7, with D hard to call. Trimming cost V 1 base and J 1 base, with 14 bases left between them. This CDR3 is 16 amino acids long. Germline V lookup: CDR1 SGHTA, CDR2 FQGNSA. CDR3 nucleotide sequence: TGTGCCAGCAGCTTAGTAAATAATGGCTTATCCTACGAGCAGTACTTC. The encoded protein is CASSLVNNGLSYEQYF.

This sequence joins TRBV4-1 and TRBJ2-3; 9 bases match TRBD2. With 0 bases clipped from V and 7 bases from J, the junction kept 26 bases outside the gene matches. Per the germline V gene, CDR1 is MGHRA and CDR2 is YSYEKL. CDR3 size: 22 residues. Here the CDR3 DNA reads TGCGCCAGCAGCCAAGAACGCGGGAGGGCCCTTGGACGCTCTGGTCCCGCACATACGCAGTATTTT. Translated: CASSQERGRALGRSGPAHTQYF.

The chain is built from TRBV12-5 and TRBJ1-2; maybe TRBD1 (5 bases). Trimming cost V 9 bases and J 7 bases, with 15 bases left between them. The length of the CDR3 is 12 residues. Per germline, CDR1 LGHNT and CDR2 FRNRAP. The CDR3 DNA is TGTGCTAGCGGGACTTATCCAGGTGGCTACACCTTC. Protein product: CASGTYPGGYTF.